This TCR beta chain was captured by sequencing in a study of T cell changes during pregnancy in multiple sclerosis. Sequencing was performed with immunoSEQ multiplex PCR; in TCRdb, only in-frame clones are kept and a portion is missing. The sample comprises fewer than 55,000 clones, about nine tenths of which are singletons, and 0.45% to 0.6% rests with the top ten. This material consisted of CD4+ T cells from peripheral blood mononuclear cells, taken in the third trimester of pregnancy. The clonotype originates from a female donor with multiple sclerosis, enrolled in a pregnancy study.

In DNA form, the CDR3 reads TGTGCCAGCAGCCCCTCTGCAGGGGGCGAGGAGACCCAGTACTTC. This sequence encodes CASSPSAGGEETQYF. The V gene is TRBV9, the J gene TRBJ2-5, with TRBD1 matching 8 bases. Trimming took 4 bases from V and 5 from J; bases not matched to a gene: 10. The germline gives CDR1 SGDLS, CDR2 YYNGEE. This CDR3 is built from 15 residues.